The entry below describes one T cell receptor (beta chain). This sample is part of a study of blood T cell repertoires in COVID-19. Study details: From the United States, Italy and Spain came samples of acute and convalescent COVID-19. T cells, B-cell-depleted T cells, or PBMCs supplied cDNA or gDNA.

Source study methods: Estimates of nucleated cell counts were drawn from the amplification of reference gene primers. The repertoire was sequenced with immunoSEQ multiplex PCR; TCRdb's copy has only in-frame clones and lacks some. The V and J calls and clone size were taken over from that table, and D and trimming were inferred from the DNA. The sample holds roughly 60,000 clones; roughly 85% are singletons and the top ten take 10% to 15%. V shed 2 bases, J shed 1 base, and the junction held 2 bases outside the gene matches. The germline V gene has CDR1 KGHSH and CDR2 LQKENI. The CDR3 is 15 residues long.

The TCR comes from a human donor in a cohort sampled during active COVID-19. The genes are TRBV18 and TRBJ2-7; TRBD1 aligns across 10 bases. Input material: peripheral blood. In nucleotides, the CDR3 is TGTGCCAGCTCACCAGGGACAGGGGCTTCCTACGAGCAGTACTTC. Translated, it gives CASSPGTGASYEQYF. Full variable domain (remainder filled in from reference TRBV18 and TRBJ2-7): NAGVMQNPRHLVRRRGQEARLRCSPMKGHSHVYWYRQLPEEGLKFMVYLQKENIIDESGMPKERFSAEFPKEGPSILRIQQVVRGDSAAYFCASSPGTGASYEQYFGPGTRLTVT.